This TCR beta chain was captured by sequencing in a study of PD-1 blockade in classical Hodgkin lymphoma. Study as a whole: Patients were treated with nivolumab at 3 mg/kg, and this was given intravenously every 2 weeks. Study conclusions and caveats: Possibly reflecting disease activity or prior therapy, repertoire differences have causes that remain undefined. Patients with a complete response exhibited baseline diversity comparable to newly diagnosed patients.

All the patients suffered relapse after autologous stem cell transplantation, and brentuximab vedotin exposure differed. Only in-frame clones appear in the TCRdb table, and some are missing; sequencing was by immunoSEQ multiplex PCR. The sample shows 39,000 or so clones, 86% of them seen only once. On this clone: Its antigen is as yet unknown.

This CDR3 has 12 residues. Looked up from germline, CDR1 is MDHEN and CDR2 is SYDVKM. Trimming took 6 bases from V and 7 from J; bases not matched to a gene: 4. The sequence derives from a human donor with classical Hodgkin lymphoma. Sequencing was performed on peripheral blood mononuclear cells (PBMCs), taken before the second cycle of nivolumab. The chain employs TRBV28 and TRBJ1-2; TRBD1 matches 8 bases. CDR3 residues: CASRRTGFGYTF. The CDR3 DNA reads TGTGCCAGCAGGCGGACAGGGTTTGGCTACACCTTC.